The T cell receptor (beta chain) under discussion was sequenced for a study of blood T cell repertoires in COVID-19. Data came from immunoSEQ multiplex PCR; TCRdb stores just in-frame clones and leaves some out. The table lists around 500,000 clones, approximately 85% of them singletons. The table lists this clone with a count of one. The germline CDR1 and CDR2 sequences are LNHDA and SQIVND (reference sequence). The CDR3 totals 16 residues. V lost 5 bases to trimming and J lost 8 bases; unmatched junction nucleotides: 17. Material for sequencing was peripheral blood. The chain joins TRBV19 to TRBJ1-2; 7 bases are shared with TRBD1. The TCR was taken from a human donor in a cohort sampled during active COVID-19. The CDR3 DNA reads TGTGCCAGTAGTCCCGACCGTCCGACAGGGAGAGGCGGCTACACCTTC. Amino acids: CASSPDRPTGRGGYTF.